The source of this T cell receptor (beta chain) is a study of a mutant IDH1 vaccine in newly diagnosed glioma. Study information: Sex distribution of treated patients was around 62% male and about 38% female; mean age was around 40 years. Overall study results and limits: Top-clonotype changes in peripheral T cells seemed unrelated to pseudoprogression.

As for time point: week 5, during vaccination. All doses held 300 ug of mutant IDH1 20-mer peptide, with topical imiquimod. Trimming cost V 1 base and J 2 bases, with 16 bases left between them. Germline V gene lookup returns CDR1 KGHSH and CDR2 LQKENI. This CDR3 comprises 17 residues. TCRdb's table, derived via immunoSEQ multiplex PCR, lists solely in-frame clones and lacks some. Of approximately 60,000 clones listed, just under 90% were seen once; the top ten hold about 4.6%. Details on this clone: Its antigen remains unknown.

The clonotype comes from a woman in her thirties or forties with glioma. The V gene is TRBV18, the J gene TRBJ2-3; D possibly corresponds to TRBD2 (6 bases). The starting material was PBMCs, obtained from a glioma patient whose treatment included an IDH1 peptide vaccine. The CDR3 is CASSPLRAGTSTDTQYF. CDR3 coding DNA: TGTGCCAGCTCACCACTCCGAGCGGGCACTTCCACAGATACGCAGTATTTT.